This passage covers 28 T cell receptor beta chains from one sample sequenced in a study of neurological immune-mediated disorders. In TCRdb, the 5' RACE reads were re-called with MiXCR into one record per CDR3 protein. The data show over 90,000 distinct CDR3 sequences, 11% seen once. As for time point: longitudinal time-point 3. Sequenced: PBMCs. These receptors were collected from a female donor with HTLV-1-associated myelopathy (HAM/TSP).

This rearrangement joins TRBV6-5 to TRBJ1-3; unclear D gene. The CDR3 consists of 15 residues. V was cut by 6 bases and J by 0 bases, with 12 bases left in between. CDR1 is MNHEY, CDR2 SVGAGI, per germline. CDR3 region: CASREDGFSGNTIYF. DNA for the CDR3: TGTGCCAGCAGGGAAGACGGATTCTCTGGAAACACCATATATTTT.

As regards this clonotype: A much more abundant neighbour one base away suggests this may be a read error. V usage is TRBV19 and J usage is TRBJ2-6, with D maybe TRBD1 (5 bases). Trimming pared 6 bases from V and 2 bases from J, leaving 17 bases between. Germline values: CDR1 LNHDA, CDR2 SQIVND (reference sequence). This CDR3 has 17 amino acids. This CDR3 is CASSLDMVSTGANVLTF. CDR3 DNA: TGTGCCAGTAGCCTGGACATGGTTTCAACTGGGGCCAACGTCCTGACTTTC.

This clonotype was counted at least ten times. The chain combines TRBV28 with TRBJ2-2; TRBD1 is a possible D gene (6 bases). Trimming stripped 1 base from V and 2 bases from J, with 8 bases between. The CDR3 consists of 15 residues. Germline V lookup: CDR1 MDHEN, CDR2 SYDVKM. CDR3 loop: CASSLFRGNTGELFF. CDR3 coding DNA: TGTGCCAGCAGTTTATTCAGGGGTAACACCGGGGAGCTGTTTTTT.

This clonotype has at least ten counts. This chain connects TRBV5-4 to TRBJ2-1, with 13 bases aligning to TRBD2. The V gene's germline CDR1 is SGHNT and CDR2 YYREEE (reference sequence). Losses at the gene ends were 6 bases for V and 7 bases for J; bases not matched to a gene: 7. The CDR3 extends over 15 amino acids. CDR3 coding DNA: TGTGCCAGCACCAGACTAGCGGGGGGAAAAAATGAGCAGTTCTTC. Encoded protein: CASTRLAGGKNEQFF.

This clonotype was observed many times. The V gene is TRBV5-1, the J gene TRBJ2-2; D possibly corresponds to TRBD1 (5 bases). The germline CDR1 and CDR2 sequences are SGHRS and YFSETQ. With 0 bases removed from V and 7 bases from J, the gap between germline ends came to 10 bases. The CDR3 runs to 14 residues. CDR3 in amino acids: CASSLGQGIGELFF. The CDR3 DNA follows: TGCGCCAGCAGCTTGGGCCAGGGAATCGGGGAGCTGTTTTTT.

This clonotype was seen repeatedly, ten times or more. The CDR3 nucleotides read TGTGCCATCCAGGACAGGAGATCGAACACCGGGGAGCTGTTTTTT. Amino acids: CAIQDRRSNTGELFF. V usage is TRBV10-3 and J usage is TRBJ2-2, with 7 bases aligning to TRBD1. The junction had 6 bases not matched to a gene; V was cut back by 8 bases and J by 0 bases. CDR3 size: 15 residues. Germline V gene data show CDR1 as ENHRY and CDR2 as SYGVKD.

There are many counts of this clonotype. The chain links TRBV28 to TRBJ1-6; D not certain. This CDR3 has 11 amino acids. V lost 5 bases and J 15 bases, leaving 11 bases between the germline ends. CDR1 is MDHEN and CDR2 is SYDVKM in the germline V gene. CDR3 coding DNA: TGTGCCAGCAGTCTCACAGATAACCTCCACTTT. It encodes CASSLTDNLHF.

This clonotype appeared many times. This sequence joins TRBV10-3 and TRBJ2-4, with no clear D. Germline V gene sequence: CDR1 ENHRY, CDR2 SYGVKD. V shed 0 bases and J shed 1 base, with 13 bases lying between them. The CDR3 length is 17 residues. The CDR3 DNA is TGTGCCATCAGTGAGTCTTTGGGCCAAGCGGCCAAAAACATTCAGTACTTC. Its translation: CAISESLGQAAKNIQYF.

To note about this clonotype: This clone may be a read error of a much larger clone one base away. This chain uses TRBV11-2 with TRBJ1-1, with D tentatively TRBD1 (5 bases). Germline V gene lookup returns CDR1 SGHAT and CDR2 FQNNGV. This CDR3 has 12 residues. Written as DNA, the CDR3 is TGTGCCATCAGCTCCCTGCCGGGGGAGGCTTTCTTT. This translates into CAISSLPGEAFF.

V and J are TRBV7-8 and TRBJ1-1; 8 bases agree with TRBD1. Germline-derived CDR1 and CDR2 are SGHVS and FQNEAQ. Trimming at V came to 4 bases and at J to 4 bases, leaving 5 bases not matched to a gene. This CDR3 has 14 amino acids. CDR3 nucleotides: TGTGCCAGCAGCTCGGACAGGGTGAGCACTGAAGCTTTCTTT. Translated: CASSSDRVSTEAFF.

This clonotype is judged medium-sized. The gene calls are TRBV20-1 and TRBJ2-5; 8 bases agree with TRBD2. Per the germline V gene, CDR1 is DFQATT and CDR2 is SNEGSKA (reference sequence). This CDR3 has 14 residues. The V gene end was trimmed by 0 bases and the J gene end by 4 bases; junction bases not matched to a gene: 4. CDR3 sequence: CSARDLAGRETQYF. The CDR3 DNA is TGCAGTGCTAGAGATTTAGCGGGGAGAGAGACCCAGTACTTC.

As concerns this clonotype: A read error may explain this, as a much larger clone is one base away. The CDR3 DNA sequence: TGTGCCAGCAGTTACTTCAATCAGCCCAAGCATTTT. This gives the protein CASSYFNQPKHF. V is TRBV6-2 or TRBV6-3 and J is TRBJ1-5; D is uncertain. CDR3 length equals 12 residues. Germline assignment: CDR1 MNHEY and CDR2 SVGEGT.

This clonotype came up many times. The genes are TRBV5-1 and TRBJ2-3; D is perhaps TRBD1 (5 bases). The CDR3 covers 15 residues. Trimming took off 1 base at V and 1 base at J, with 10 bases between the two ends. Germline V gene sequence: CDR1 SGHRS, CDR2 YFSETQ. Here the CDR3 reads CASSLNPQGTDTQYF. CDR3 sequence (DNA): TGCGCCAGCAGCTTGAATCCACAGGGCACAGATACGCAGTATTTT.

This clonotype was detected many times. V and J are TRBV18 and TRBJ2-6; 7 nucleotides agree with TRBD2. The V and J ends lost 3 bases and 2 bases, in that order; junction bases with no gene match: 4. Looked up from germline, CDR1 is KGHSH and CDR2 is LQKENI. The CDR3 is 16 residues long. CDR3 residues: CASSPLAGAGANVLTF. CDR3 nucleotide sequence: TGTGCCAGCTCACCCCTTGCGGGGGCTGGGGCCAACGTCCTGACTTTC.

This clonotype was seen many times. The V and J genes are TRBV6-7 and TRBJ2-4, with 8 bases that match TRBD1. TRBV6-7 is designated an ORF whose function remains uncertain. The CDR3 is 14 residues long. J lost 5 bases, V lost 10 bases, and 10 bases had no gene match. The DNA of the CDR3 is TGTGCCACTGACAGGGGCCGTGTGGAAAACATTCAGTACTTC. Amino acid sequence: CATDRGRVENIQYF.

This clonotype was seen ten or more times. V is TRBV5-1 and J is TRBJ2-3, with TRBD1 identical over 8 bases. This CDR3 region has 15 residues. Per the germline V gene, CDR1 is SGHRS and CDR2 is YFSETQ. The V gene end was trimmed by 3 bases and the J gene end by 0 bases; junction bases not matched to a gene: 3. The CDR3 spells CASSSQGASTDTQYF. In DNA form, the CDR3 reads TGCGCCAGCAGCTCGCAGGGGGCAAGCACAGATACGCAGTATTTT.

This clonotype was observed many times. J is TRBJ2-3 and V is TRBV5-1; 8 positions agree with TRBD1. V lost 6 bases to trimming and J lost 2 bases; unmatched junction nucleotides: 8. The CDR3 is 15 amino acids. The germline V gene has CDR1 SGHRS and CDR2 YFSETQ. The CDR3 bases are TGCGCCAGCACGACTCCGACAGGGGCCACAGATACGCAGTATTTT. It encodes CASTTPTGATDTQYF.

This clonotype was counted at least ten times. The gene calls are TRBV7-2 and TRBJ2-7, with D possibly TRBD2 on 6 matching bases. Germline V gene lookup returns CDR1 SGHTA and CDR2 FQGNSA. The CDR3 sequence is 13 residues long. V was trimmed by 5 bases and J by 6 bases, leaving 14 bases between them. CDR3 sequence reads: CASSLFPGGEQYF. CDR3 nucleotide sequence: TGTGCCAGCAGCCTCTTCCCCGGGGGCGAGCAGTACTTC.

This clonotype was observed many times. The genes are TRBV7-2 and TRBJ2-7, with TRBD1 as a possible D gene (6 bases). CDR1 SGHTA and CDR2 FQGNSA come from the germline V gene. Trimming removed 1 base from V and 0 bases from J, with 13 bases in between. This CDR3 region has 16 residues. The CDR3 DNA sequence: TGTGCCAGCAGCTTAGGGTGGGACACCTACTCCTACGAGCAGTACTTC. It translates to CASSLGWDTYSYEQYF.

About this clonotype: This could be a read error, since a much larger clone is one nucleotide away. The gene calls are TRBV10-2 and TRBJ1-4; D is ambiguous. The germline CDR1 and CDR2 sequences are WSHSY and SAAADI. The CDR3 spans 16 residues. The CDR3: CTSSEIGEATNEKLFF. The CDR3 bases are TGCACCAGCAGTGAGATTGGGGAGGCAACTAATGAAAAACTGTTTTTT.

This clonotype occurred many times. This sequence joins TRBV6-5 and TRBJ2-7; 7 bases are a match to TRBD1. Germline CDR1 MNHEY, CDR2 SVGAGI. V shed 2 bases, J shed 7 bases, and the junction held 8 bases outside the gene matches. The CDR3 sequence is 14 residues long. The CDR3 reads CASSYETGIQEQYF. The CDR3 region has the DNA TGTGCCAGCAGTTACGAGACAGGGATACAAGAGCAGTACTTC.

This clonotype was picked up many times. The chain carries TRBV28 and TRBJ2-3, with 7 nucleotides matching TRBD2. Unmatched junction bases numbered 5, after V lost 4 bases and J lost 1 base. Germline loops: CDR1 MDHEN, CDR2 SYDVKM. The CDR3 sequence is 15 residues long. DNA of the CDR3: TGTGCCAGCAGTTCCGGGGGGTTGGGCACAGATACGCAGTATTTT. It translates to CASSSGGLGTDTQYF.

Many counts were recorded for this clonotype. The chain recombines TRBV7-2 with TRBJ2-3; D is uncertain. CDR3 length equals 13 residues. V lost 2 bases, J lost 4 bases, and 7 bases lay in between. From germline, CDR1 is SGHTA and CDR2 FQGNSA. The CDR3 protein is CASSLMGSDTQYF. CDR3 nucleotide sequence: TGTGCCAGCAGCTTAATGGGCTCAGATACGCAGTATTTT.

The chain's CDR3 is CASSRTSGGLTDTGELFF. As DNA, the CDR3 is TGTGCCAGCAGCCGGACTAGCGGGGGCCTCACGGACACCGGGGAGCTGTTTTTT. This rearrangement joins TRBV7-2 to TRBJ2-2, with 13 nucleotides matching TRBD2. The CDR3 covers 18 residues. Germline-derived CDR1 and CDR2 are SGHTA and FQGNSA. V was clipped by 5 bases and J by 3 bases; unmatched bases: 9.

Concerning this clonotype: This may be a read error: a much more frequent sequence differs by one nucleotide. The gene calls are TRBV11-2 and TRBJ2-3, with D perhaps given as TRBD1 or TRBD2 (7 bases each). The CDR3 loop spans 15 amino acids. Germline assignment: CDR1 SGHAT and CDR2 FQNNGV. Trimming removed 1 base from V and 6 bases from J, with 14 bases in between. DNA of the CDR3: TGTGCCAGCAGCTTAGTGACTAGCAGGGGGGATACGCAGTATTTT. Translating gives CASSLVTSRGDTQYF.

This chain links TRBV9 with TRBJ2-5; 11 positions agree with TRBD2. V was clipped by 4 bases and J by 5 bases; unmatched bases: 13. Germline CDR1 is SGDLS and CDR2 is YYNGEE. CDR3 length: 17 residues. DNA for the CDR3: TGTGCCAGCAGCACCCTCGGTAGCGGGGGGGCGGTGGAGACCCAGTACTTC. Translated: CASSTLGSGGAVETQYF.

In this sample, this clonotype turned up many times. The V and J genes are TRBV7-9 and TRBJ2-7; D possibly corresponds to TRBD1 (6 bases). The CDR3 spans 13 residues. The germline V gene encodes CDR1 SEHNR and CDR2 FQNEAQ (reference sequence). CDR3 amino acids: CAIVPDRDYEQYF. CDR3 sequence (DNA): TGTGCTATCGTCCCGGACAGAGACTACGAGCAGTACTTC. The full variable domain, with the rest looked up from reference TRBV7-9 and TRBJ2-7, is DTGVSQNPRHKITKRGQNVTFRCDPISEHNRLYWYRQTLGQGPEFLTYFQNEAQLEKSRLLSDRFSAERPKGSFSTLEIQRTEQGDSAMYLCAIVPDRDYEQYFGPGTRLTVT.

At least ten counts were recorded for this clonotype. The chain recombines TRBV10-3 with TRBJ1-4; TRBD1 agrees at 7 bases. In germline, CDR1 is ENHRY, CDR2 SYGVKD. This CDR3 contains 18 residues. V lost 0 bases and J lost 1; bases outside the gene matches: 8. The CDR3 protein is CAISESTRGLQTNEKLFF. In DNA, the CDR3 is TGTGCCATCAGTGAGTCGACGAGGGGGCTACAAACTAATGAAAAACTGTTTTTT.